There are a few counts of the clone carrying this T cell receptor (beta chain). Germline V gene sequence: CDR1 MNHEY, CDR2 SVGEGT. V trimming: 5 bases; J trimming: 9 bases; junction bases outside the gene matches: 3. The CDR3 contains 14 residues. Through a sample-barcoded 5' primer and a J-beta primer mix, a second PCR was run for roughly 7 to 11 cycles. Each CDR3 protein gets one entry after TCRdb re-called the 5' RACE reads with MiXCR. The sample consists of hundreds of thousands of distinct CDR3 sequences, 25% of them appearing once. The data were taken from a study of blood T cells in healthy people across ages. This same sample was also taken into another study, of T cells of mothers and their children.

V is TRBV6-2 or TRBV6-3 and J is TRBJ2-1; TRBD2 matches at 14 bases. The origin of this receptor is a boy aged 5-17 years in good health. Sequences were obtained from blood. CDR3 DNA: TGTGCCAGCAGTGGACTAGCGGGGGGTACTGAGCAGTTCTTC. Translated: CASSGLAGGTEQFF.